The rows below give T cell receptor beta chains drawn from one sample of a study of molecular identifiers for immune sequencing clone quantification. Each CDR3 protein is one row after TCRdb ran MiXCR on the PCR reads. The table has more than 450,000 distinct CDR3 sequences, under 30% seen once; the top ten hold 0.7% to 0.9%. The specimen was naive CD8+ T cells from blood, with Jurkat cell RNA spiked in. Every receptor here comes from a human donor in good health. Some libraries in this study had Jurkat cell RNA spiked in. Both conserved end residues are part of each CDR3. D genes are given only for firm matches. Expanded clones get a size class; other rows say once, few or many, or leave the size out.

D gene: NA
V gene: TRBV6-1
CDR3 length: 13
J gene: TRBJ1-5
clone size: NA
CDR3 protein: CASSEWSNQPQHF
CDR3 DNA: TGTGCCAGCAGTGAATGGAGCAATCAGCCCCAGCATTTT

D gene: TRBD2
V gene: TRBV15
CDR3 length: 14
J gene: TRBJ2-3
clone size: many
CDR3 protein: CATGRERVTDTQYF
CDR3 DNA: TGTGCCACCGGGCGGGAGCGGGTTACAGATACGCAGTATTTT

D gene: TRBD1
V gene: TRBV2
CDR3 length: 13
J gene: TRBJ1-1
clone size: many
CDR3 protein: CASIRGLNTEAFF
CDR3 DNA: TGTGCCAGCATAAGGGGGCTTAACACTGAAGCTTTCTTT

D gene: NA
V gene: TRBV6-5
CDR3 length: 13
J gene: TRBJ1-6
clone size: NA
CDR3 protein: CASSYAGSSPLHF
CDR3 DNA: TGTGCCAGCAGTTACGCGGGAAGTTCACCCCTCCACTTT

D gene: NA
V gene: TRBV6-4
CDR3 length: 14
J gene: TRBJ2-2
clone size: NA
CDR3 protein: CASSMGLNTGELFF
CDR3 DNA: TGTGCCAGCAGCATGGGTCTAAACACCGGGGAGCTGTTTTTT

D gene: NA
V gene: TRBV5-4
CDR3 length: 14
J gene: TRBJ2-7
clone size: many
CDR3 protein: CASSLRDRAYEQYF
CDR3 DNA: TGTGCCAGCAGCTTGAGAGACAGAGCCTACGAGCAGTACTTC

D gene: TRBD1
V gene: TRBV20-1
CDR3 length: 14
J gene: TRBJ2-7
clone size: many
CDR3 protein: CSADRPGQTYEQYF
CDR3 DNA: TGCAGTGCCGACCGGCCGGGACAGACCTACGAGCAGTACTTC

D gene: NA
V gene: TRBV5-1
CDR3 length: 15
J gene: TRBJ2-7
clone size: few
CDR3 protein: CASSLAEGAGYEQYF
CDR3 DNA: TGCGCCAGCAGCTTGGCCGAAGGGGCCGGATACGAGCAGTACTTC

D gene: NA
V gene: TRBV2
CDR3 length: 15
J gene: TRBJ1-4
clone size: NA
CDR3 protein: CASTAKDTTNEKLFF
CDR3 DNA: TGTGCCAGCACCGCTAAGGACACAACTAATGAAAAACTGTTTTTT

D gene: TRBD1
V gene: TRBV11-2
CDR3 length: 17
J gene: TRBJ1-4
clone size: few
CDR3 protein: CASSAAGTAPTNEKLFF
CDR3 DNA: TGTGCCAGCAGCGCAGCCGGGACAGCGCCAACTAATGAAAAACTGTTTTTT

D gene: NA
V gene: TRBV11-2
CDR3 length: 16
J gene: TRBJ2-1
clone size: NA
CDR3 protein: CASSPSVSDYYNEQFF
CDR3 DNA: TGTGCCAGCAGCCCCTCGGTGTCGGATTACTACAATGAGCAGTTCTTC

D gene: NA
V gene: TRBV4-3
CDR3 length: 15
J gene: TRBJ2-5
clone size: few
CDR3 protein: CASSQEWDGQETQYF
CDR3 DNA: TGCGCCAGCAGCCAAGAATGGGACGGCCAAGAGACCCAGTACTTC

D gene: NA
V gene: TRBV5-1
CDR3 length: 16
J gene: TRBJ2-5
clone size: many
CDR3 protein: CASSLWAGSAQETQYF
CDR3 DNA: TGCGCCAGCAGCTTGTGGGCAGGGAGTGCCCAAGAGACCCAGTACTTC

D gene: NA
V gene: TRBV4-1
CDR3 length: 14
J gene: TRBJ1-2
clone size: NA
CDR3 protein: CASSLNTEDYGYAF
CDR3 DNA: TGCGCCAGCAGCCTAAATACAGAGGACTATGGCTACGCCTTC

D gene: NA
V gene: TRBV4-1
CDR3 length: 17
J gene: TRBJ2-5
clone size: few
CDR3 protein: CASSQGPNVQGYGTQYF
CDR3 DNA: TGCGCCAGCAGCCAAGGGCCCAACGTTCAGGGTTATGGGACCCAGTACTTC

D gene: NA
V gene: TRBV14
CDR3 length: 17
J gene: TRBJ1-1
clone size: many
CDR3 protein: CASSQGDKFDMNTEAFF
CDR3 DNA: TGTGCCAGCAGCCAAGGAGACAAGTTCGATATGAACACTGAAGCTTTCTTT

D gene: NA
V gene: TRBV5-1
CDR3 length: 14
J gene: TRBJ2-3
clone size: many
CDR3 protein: CASSWRGGADTQYF
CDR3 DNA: TGCGCCAGCAGCTGGAGGGGGGGCGCGGATACGCAGTATTTT

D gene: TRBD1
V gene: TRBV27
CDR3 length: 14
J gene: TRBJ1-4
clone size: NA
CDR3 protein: CASSSQGAGEKLFF
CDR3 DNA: TGTGCCAGCAGTTCACAGGGGGCGGGTGAAAAACTGTTTTTT

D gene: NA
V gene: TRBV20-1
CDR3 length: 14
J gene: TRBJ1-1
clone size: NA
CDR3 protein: CSARVRGSGTEAFF
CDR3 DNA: TGCAGTGCTAGAGTTCGTGGGTCTGGGACTGAAGCTTTCTTT

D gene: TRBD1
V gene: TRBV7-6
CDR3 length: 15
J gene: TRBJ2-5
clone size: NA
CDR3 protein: CASSLTGGHQEPQYF
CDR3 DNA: TGTGCCAGCAGCTTGACAGGGGGCCACCAAGAGCCCCAGTACTTC

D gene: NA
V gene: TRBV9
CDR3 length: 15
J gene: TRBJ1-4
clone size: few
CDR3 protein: CASSQGGGVGEKLFF
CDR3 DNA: TGTGCCAGCAGCCAAGGGGGAGGTGTTGGGGAAAAACTGTTTTTT

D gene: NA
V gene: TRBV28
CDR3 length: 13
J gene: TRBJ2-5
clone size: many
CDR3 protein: CASSLALQETQYF
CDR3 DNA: TGTGCCAGCAGTTTAGCCCTTCAAGAGACCCAGTACTTC

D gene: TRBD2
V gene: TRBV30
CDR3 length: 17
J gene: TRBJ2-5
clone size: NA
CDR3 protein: CAWSVLGTSGIQETQYF
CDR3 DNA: TGTGCCTGGAGTGTACTCGGGACTAGCGGGATCCAAGAGACCCAGTACTTC

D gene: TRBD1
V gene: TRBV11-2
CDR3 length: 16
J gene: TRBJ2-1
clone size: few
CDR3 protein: CASDGPGQGEANEQFF
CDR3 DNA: TGTGCCAGCGACGGGCCGGGACAGGGTGAGGCCAATGAGCAGTTCTTC

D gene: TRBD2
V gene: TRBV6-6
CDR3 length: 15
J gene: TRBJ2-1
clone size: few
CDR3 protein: CASSYVGGAYNEQFF
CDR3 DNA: TGTGCCAGCAGTTACGTCGGGGGGGCCTACAATGAGCAGTTCTTC

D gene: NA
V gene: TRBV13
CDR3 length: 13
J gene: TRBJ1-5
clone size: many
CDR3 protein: CASSGGGHQPQHF
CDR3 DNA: TGTGCCAGCAGCGGGGGTGGGCATCAGCCCCAGCATTTT

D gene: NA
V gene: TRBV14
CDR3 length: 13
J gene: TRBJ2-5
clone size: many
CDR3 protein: CASSQEFEETQYF
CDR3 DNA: TGTGCCAGCAGCCAAGAGTTTGAAGAGACCCAGTACTTC

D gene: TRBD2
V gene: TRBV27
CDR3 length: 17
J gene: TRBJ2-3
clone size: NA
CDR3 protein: CASSSLSVKGGTDTQYF
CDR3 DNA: TGTGCCAGCAGTTCCCTCTCCGTGAAGGGAGGGACAGATACGCAGTATTTT

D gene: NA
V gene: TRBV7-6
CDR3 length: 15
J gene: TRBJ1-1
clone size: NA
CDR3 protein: CASSLDDGQNTAAFF
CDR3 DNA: TGTGCCAGCAGCTTAGACGACGGGCAGAACACTGCAGCTTTCTTT

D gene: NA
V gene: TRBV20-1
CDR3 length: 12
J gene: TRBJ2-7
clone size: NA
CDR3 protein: CSASGYSYEQYF
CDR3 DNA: TGCAGTGCTAGCGGTTACTCCTACGAGCAGTACTTC

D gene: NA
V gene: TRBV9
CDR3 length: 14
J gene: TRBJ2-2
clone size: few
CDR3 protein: CASSVGVGPGELFF
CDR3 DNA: TGTGCCAGCAGCGTAGGTGTGGGGCCCGGGGAGCTGTTTTTT

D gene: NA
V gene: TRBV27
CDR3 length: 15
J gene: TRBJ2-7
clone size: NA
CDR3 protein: CASSLKGPAGYEQHF
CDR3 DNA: TGTGCCAGCAGTTTAAAGGGGCCCGCAGGGTACGAGCAGCACTTC

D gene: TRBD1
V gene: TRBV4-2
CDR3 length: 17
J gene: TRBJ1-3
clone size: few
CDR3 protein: CASSPRTGRESGNTIYF
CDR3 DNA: TGTGCCAGCAGCCCCAGGACAGGAAGGGAGTCTGGAAACACCATATATTTT

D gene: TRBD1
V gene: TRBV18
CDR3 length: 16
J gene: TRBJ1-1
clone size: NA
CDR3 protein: CASSSGQGYLGTEAFF
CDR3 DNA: TGTGCCAGCTCATCGGGACAGGGGTACCTCGGGACTGAAGCTTTCTTT

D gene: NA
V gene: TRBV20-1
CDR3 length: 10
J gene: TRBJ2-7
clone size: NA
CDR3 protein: CSAYFYEQYF
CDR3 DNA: TGCAGTGCGTATTTCTACGAGCAGTACTTC

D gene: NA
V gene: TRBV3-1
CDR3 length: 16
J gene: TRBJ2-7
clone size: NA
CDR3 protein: CASSQDPGQGSYVQYF
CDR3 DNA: TGTGCCAGCAGCCAAGACCCGGGACAAGGCTCCTACGTGCAGTACTTC

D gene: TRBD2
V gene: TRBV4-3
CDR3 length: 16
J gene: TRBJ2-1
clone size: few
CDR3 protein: CASSQDSGGTWNEQFF
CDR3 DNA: TGCGCCAGCAGCCAGGATAGCGGGGGCACCTGGAATGAGCAGTTCTTC

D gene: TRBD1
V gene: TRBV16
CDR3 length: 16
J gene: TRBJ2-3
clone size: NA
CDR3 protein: CASSRPTGVGADTQYF
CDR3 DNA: TGTGCCAGCAGCCGTCCCACAGGGGTTGGAGCAGATACGCAGTATTTT

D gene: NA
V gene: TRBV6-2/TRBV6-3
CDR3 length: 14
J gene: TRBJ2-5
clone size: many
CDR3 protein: CASSYLPAKETQYF
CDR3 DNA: TGTGCCAGCAGTTACTTGCCAGCAAAAGAGACCCAGTACTTC

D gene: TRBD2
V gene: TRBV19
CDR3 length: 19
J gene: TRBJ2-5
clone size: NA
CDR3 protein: CASSIVPGLAGEALETQYF
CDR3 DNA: TGTGCCAGTAGTATAGTTCCCGGGCTAGCGGGAGAAGCCCTCGAGACCCAGTACTTC

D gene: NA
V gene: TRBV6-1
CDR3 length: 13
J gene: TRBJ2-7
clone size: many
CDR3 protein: CAIPGAIAHEQYF
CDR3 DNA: TGTGCCATCCCCGGGGCCATCGCCCACGAGCAGTACTTC

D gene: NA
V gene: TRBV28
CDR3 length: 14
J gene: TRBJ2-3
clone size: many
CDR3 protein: CASSFGRSTDTQYF
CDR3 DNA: TGTGCCAGCAGTTTTGGGCGGAGCACAGATACGCAGTATTTT

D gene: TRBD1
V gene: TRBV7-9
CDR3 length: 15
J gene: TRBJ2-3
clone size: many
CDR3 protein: CASSVTGGGTDTQYF
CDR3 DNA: TGTGCCAGCAGTGTAACAGGGGGAGGAACAGATACGCAGTATTTT

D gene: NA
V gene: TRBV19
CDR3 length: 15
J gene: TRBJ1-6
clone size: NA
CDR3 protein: CASSTGSGPNSPLHF
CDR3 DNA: TGTGCCAGTAGCACGGGGTCAGGTCCTAATTCACCCCTCCACTTT

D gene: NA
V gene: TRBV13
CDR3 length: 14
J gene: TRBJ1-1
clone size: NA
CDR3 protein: CASSMGHSNTEALF
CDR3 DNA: TGTGCCAGCAGCATGGGACACTCGAACACTGAAGCTCTCTTT

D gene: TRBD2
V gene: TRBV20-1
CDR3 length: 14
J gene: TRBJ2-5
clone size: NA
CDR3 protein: CSARGLRGEETQYF
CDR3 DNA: TGCAGTGCTAGAGGGCTGCGGGGGGAAGAGACCCAGTACTTC

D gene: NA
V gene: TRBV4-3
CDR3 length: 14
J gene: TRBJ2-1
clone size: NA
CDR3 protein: CASSQDTGDNGEFF
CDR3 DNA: TGCGCCAGCAGCCAAGATACGGGAGACAATGGGGAGTTCTTC